The 9 T cell receptor beta chains below all came from one sample that was sequenced in a study of blood T cell repertoires in COVID-19. Libraries were prepared by immunoSEQ multiplex PCR; TCRdb keeps only in-frame clonotypes and omits some of them. The sample consists of around 250,000 clones, around 86% of them appearing once. Sequenced input: peripheral blood. The origin of the receptors is a woman in her thirties with active or convalescent COVID-19.

V gene TRBV7-9 combines with J gene TRBJ2-1; 10 bases line up with TRBD2. CDR1 SEHNR and CDR2 FQNEAQ come from the germline V gene (reference sequence). V lost 3 bases, J lost 6 bases, and 5 bases stayed unmatched. The length of the CDR3 is 15 residues. CDR3 sequence: CASSLGAGGVNEQFF. The CDR3, as DNA: TGTGCCAGCAGCTTGGGAGCGGGGGGGGTCAATGAGCAGTTCTTC. The variable domain in full, with the rest retrieved from reference TRBV7-9 and TRBJ2-1, is DTGVSQNPRHKITKRGQNVTFRCDPISEHNRLYWYRQTLGQGPEFLTYFQNEAQLEKSRLLSDRFSAERPKGSFSTLEIQRTEQGDSAMYLCASSLGAGGVNEQFFGPGTRLTVL.

This clone was detected only once. V gene TRBV2 combines with J gene TRBJ2-2, with 8 nucleotides matching TRBD1. Germline values: CDR1 SNHLY, CDR2 FYNNEI. The CDR3 has 15 residues. J was trimmed by 4 bases and V by 5 bases; bases with no gene match: 6. CDR3 residues: CASSRDRGSTGELFF. In nucleotides, the CDR3 is TGTGCCAGCAGTCGCGACAGGGGAAGCACCGGGGAGCTGTTTTTT. The full variable domain, with the rest looked up from reference TRBV2 and TRBJ2-2, is EPEVTQTPSHQVTQMGQEVILRCVPISNHLYFYWYRQILGQKVEFLVSFYNNEISEKSEIFDDQFSVERPDGSNFTLKIRSTKLEDSAMYFCASSRDRGSTGELFFGEGSRLTVL.

The V and J genes are TRBV27 and TRBJ1-2; TRBD1 is a possible D gene (5 bases). The V gene lost 5 bases and the J gene lost 3 bases, with 13 bases spanning the gap. There are 14 residues in the CDR3. Germline loops: CDR1 MNHEY, CDR2 SMNVEV (reference sequence). CDR3 coding DNA: TGTGCCAGCAGTATGAGACAGACGTACTATGGCTACACCTTC. As protein: CASSMRQTYYGYTF.

The chain links TRBV24-1 to TRBJ2-3; 7 bases align to TRBD1. Looked up from germline, CDR1 is KGHDR and CDR2 is SFDVKD. The CDR3 runs 15 residues. Trimming at V came to 5 bases and at J to 4 bases, leaving 8 bases not matched to a gene. CDR3 in DNA: TGTGCCACCAGTGCTGTAAGACAGGGTTCAGATACGCAGTATTTT. This sequence encodes CATSAVRQGSDTQYF.

This rearrangement joins TRBV19 to TRBJ1-4, with 8 bases aligning to TRBD1. V shed 4 bases and J 7 bases; nucleotides not matched to a gene: 11. From germline, CDR1 is LNHDA and CDR2 SQIVND (reference sequence). The length of the CDR3 is 16 residues. CDR3 sequence reads: CASSTEQGVRVEKLFF. For the CDR3, the DNA is TGTGCCAGTAGTACAGAACAGGGGGTGCGGGTTGAAAAACTGTTTTTT.

The chain couples TRBV12-5 to TRBJ2-3; a weak D match, TRBD1 (8 bases). The germline V gene encodes CDR1 LGHNT and CDR2 FRNRAP. V was pared by 2 bases and J by 1 base, with 28 bases between. CDR3 length equals 21 residues. The CDR3 region has the DNA TGTGCTAGTGGTTTGTACAGGGGGGGAATGATGAATGGAATGGGCACAGATACGCAGTATTTT. This gives the protein CASGLYRGGMMNGMGTDTQYF.

The chain recombines TRBV5-1 with TRBJ2-7; 8 bases line up with TRBD1. CDR1 and CDR2 (germline): SGHRS, YFSETQ. V lost 4 bases to trimming and J lost 4 bases; unmatched junction nucleotides: 10. The CDR3 length is 15 residues. The CDR3 loop reads CASSLRPGTGYEQYF. CDR3 nucleotide sequence: TGCGCCAGCAGCCTCCGCCCCGGGACAGGATACGAGCAGTACTTC.

This clone was found once. The chain links TRBV2 to TRBJ1-2; D may be TRBD1 (5 bases). Trimming left V 1 base short and J 3 bases short, with 6 bases between. Germline-derived CDR1 and CDR2 are SNHLY and FYNNEI. CDR3 length: 13 amino acids. The CDR3 region is CASSEGGDYGYTF. In nucleotides, the CDR3 is TGTGCCAGCAGTGAAGGGGGGGACTATGGCTACACCTTC.

This chain uses TRBV7-9 with TRBJ1-1, with D unclear. The CDR3 has 10 amino acids. Germline assignment: CDR1 SEHNR and CDR2 FQNEAQ (reference sequence). Trimming removed 3 bases at V and 8 bases at J, with 4 bases between. CDR3 residues: CASSLREAFF. As DNA, the CDR3 is TGTGCCAGCAGCTTGCGGGAAGCTTTCTTT.